Below, one T cell receptor (beta chain) is given with its context. Its target antigen remains unknown. No clone much larger than this one lies a single base away; base qualities are absent. The immunoSEQ Assay, a bias-controlled multiplex PCR, was used to amplify TCRbeta CDR3 regions from genomic DNA. The published analysis was carried out like this. Nucleated cell counts per sample were estimated from amplification of reference gene primers within the assay. To quantify the absolute abundance of each unique TCRbeta CDR3 rearrangement, sequence reads were collapsed and filtered. Productive Simpson clonality was computed per sample as the square root of Simpson's diversity index over productive rearrangements. Drawn from immuneACCESS, this table holds only the in-frame rearrangements with V and J called that TCRdb kept. Clones are partly lost; checked studies trace under half to an unresolved V gene and leave the rest unexplained. V and J calls and clone size are given by that table; D and trimming were obtained from the DNA. This sample comprises roughly 230,000 clones, about 90% of them detected only once. The ten largest clones capture under 2.5% of the sample.

This entry belongs to a study of blood T cell repertoires in COVID-19 (dated by TCRdb to the early 2020s). Regarding the complete study: The collaborator samples originated in the United States, Italy and Spain and spanned the acute and convalescent phases of COVID-19. The material from the prospective study consisted of cDNA or gDNA derived from T cells, B-cell-depleted T cells, or PBMCs. The dataset comprised deeply sampled blood TCRbeta repertoires from subjects exposed to, actively infected with, or recovered from COVID-19. The repertoires were released in a freely available public database meant as a resource for research on the immune response to SARS-CoV-2. The samples were drawn from the first 160 participants of the ongoing ImmuneRACE study and from under 1,500 subjects provided by 6 global collaborators. Sample metadata almost always included a de-identified subject ID, COVID-19 status, age in years and sex. Where available, HLA class I and class II types were obtained from metadata supplied by the sample provider rather than from assay-based typing.

At one collaborating source in Seattle, patients were enrolled during active infection and were followed longitudinally through the course of disease. The collaborating institutions used their own protocols to collect whole blood in K2EDTA tubes. For TCRbeta analysis, collaborators shipped samples in one of three forms: frozen whole blood, isolated PBMCs, or DNA extracted from either of those sample types. General study outcomes and caveats: How much clinical and demographic metadata was included differed by source and by participant, and the metadata was provided uncurated.

This clonotype originated in a woman aged 55-70 years with COVID-19, enrolled during active disease. Source material: peripheral blood.

The CDR3: CASRPLATAAGELFF. The nucleotide sequence is given as TGTGCCAGCAGACCCCTCGCAACAGCGGCCGGGGAGCTGTTTTTT. Recombination linked TRBV9 to TRBJ2-2, and TRBD2 may be the D gene, going by 5 matching bases. V drops 5 bases and J drops 6 bases, leaving 17 bases in between. According to the germline V gene, CDR1 reads SGDLS and CDR2 reads YYNGEE. Reading from cysteine to phenylalanine, the CDR3 counts 15 amino acids. CDR3 DNA is the only sequence kept; it has 45 bases, read in frame from the first base.